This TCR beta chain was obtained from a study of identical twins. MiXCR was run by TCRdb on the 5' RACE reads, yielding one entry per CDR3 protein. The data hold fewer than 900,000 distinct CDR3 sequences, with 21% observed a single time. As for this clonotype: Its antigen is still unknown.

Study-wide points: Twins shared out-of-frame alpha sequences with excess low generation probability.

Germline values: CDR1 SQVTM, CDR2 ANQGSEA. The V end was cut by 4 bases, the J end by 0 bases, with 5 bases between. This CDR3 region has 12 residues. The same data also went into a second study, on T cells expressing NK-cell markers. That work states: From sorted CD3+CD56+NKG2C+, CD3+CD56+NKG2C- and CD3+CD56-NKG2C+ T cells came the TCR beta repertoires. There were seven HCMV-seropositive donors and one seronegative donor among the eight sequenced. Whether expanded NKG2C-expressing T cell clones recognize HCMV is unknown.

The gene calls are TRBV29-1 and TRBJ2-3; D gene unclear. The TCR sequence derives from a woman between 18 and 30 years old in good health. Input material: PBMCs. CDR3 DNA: TGCAGCGTTGCCCCCAGCACAGATACGCAGTATTTT. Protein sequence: CSVAPSTDTQYF.